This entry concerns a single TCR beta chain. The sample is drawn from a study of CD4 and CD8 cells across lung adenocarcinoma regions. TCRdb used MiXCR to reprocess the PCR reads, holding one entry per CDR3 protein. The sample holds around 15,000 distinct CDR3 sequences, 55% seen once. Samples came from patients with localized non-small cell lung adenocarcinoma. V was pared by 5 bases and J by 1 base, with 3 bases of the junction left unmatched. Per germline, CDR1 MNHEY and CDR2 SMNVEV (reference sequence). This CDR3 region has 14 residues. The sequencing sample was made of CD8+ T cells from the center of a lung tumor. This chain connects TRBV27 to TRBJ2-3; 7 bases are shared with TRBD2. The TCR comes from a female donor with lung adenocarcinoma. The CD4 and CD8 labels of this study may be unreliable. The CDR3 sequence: CASSPLAGTDTQYF. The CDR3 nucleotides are TGTGCCAGCAGTCCCCTAGCGGGCACAGATACGCAGTATTTT.